This T cell receptor beta chain was documented in a study of spatial heterogeneity in lung cancer. On the study more broadly: The follow-up PBMC samples were sequenced whenever they were available. The median time to follow-up was about two years after resection.

Time point: blood at routine non-recurrence follow-up after resection. Unsorted whole RNA of tumor, nontumor lung or frozen PBMC was sequenced. This clonotype was seen a handful of times. Individual TCR cDNA molecules each bore their own unique molecular identifier. Each CDR3 protein is one row after TCRdb ran MiXCR on the 5' RACE reads. In the table there are about 120,000 distinct CDR3 sequences, over 9% of which are singletons. V was trimmed by 2 bases and J by 4 bases, leaving 8 bases between them. CDR3 length equals 14 residues. In germline, CDR1 is MNHEY, CDR2 SMNVEV (reference sequence). The clonotype originates from a male donor with early-stage non-small cell lung cancer. The sample was PBMCs, taken at follow-up. The V gene is TRBV27, the J gene TRBJ2-2; weak D call: TRBD2 (5 bases). As DNA, the CDR3 is TGTGCCAGCAGTTTAGCGGAGGCCACCGGGGAGCTGTTTTTT. Translation: CASSLAEATGELFF.